This TCR beta chain was retrieved from a study of T-cell memory formation after mild COVID-19 (dated by TCRdb to 2020 to 2022). General notes on the study: Most TCR sequence clusters were specific to one of the two donors. Longitudinal TCRalpha and TCRbeta repertoire sequencing tracked T-cell clones expanding and contracting after mild COVID-19 in two donors. The cohort was made up of two young adult volunteers, one female and one male, who were previously healthy. General findings and caveats noted by the study authors: Some responding clones were detected in pre-infection memory, suggesting pre-existing cross-reactive memory T cells joined the SARS-CoV-2 response. Contracting CD4+ clones were located mainly in the CM and EM memory subsets, whereas CD8+ clones were found to be enriched in EMRA. Clones contracting from day 15 to 85 had balanced CD4/CD8 phenotypes, while a second wave expanding from day 15 to 37 was biased towards CD4+. The study included only a couple of mild cases, and larger cohorts that include severe cases with pre-infection samples were judged to be necessary. Whether the second-wave clones peaking on day 37 were SARS-CoV-2 specific was not confirmed.

PBMCs were isolated by Ficoll-Paque density gradient centrifugation. Ends trimmed: V by 5 bases, J by 2 bases; bases unmatched to a gene: 22. CDR3 length: 20 amino acids, cysteine to phenylalanine. Left in the record is the CDR3 DNA by itself, 60 bases read in frame from the first base. According to the germline V gene, CDR1 reads SGHTA and CDR2 reads FQGNSA. In its sample, this clonotype was seen a few times. There is no known antigen for this receptor. No much larger clone exists at a distance of one base, and base qualities are not known. TCRdb names Illumina NovaSeq 6000 as the instrument used. cDNA libraries for TCRalpha and TCRbeta were prepared by 5'RACE using constant-segment primers, with sample barcodes and unique molecular identifiers added. Trizol reagent was used to extract RNA from every sample. Amplification of the libraries took two PCR steps, and the second step added a second sample barcode plus Illumina TruSeq adapters. Sequencing of libraries was performed on an Illumina NovaSeq with 2 x 150 bp paired-end reads. The paper's processing steps were these. The reads were demultiplexed and collapsed into UMI-guided consensus sequences using migec v1.2.7. Using mixcr v2.1.11, UMI consensuses were aligned to TRA and TRB V and J templates and then assembled into clonotypes. A clonotype was counted as expanded or contracted only when both edgeR and NoisET called the clonotype significant, with the noise models trained on biological replicates. edgeR calls used a false discovery rate-adjusted p below 0.01 and a log2 fold-change threshold of 1. As an exploratory analysis of dynamics, PCA with hierarchical clustering was applied to max-normalized trajectories of the 1000 most abundant clonotypes. Separately sequenced CD4+ and CD8+ repertoires were used to assign a CD4 or CD8 phenotype to each responding clone. The public sequencing data were trimmed at Q25 with fastp and processed into clonotypes with MiXCR by TCRdb, which kept only in-frame beta chains. Each entry is one CDR3 protein sequence, shown with its most common DNA and genes. These V and J calls rely on TCRdb rather than the paper's analysis. For this sample the table gives roughly 450,000 distinct CDR3 sequences, of which approximately 18% were detected only once. The top ten constitute more than 9% of the sample.

Specimen: PBMCs or a T cell subset sorted from them (not recorded which). This clonotype was obtained from an adult woman who had mild COVID-19 (a few samples of this study predate the infection). The sample titles of this study are shuffled in the database, so cell type and time point are left out; the donor was told from shared clones. The chain joins TRBV7-2 to TRBJ2-3; TRBD1 lines up with 7 middle nucleotides. Here is the DNA: TGTGCCAGCAGCGGATTAAGACAGGGTGGGTCTTTTGGTGACACAGATACGCAGTATTTT. Its amino acids are CASSGLRQGGSFGDTDTQYF.